Each of the 27 T cell receptor beta chains below was sequenced from the same sample in a study of monozygotic twins with cystic fibrosis. Libraries were prepared by immunoSEQ multiplex PCR; TCRdb keeps only in-frame clonotypes and omits some of them. Found here are 25,000 to 30,000 clones, just under 85% of them singletons; the top ten hold around 1%. Sequencing input: blood. These receptors were collected from a girl aged 2 to 10 with cystic fibrosis.

This clone was picked up one time. V usage is TRBV4-2 and J usage is TRBJ2-7; 9 bases agree with TRBD2. Germline values: CDR1 LGHNA, CDR2 YNFKEQ. The length of the CDR3 is 15 residues. Trimming cost V 1 base and J 3 bases; bases outside gene matches: 4. CDR3 in DNA: TGTGCCAGCAGCCAAGGACTAGCGGAGAACTACGAGCAGTACTTC. This sequence encodes CASSQGLAENYEQYF.

This chain joins TRBV9 and TRBJ1-3; 7 bases align to TRBD1. The V segment lost 2 bases and the J segment 0 bases; nucleotides outside the gene matches: 2. The CDR3 contains 15 residues. Germline assignment: CDR1 SGDLS and CDR2 YYNGEE. The CDR3 region has the DNA TGTGCCAGCAGCGTTTCAGGGGGCTCTGGAAACACCATATATTTT. This encodes CASSVSGGSGNTIYF. The full variable domain, with the rest looked up from reference TRBV9 and TRBJ1-3, is DSGVTQTPKHLITATGQRVTLRCSPRSGDLSVYWYQQSLDQGLQFLIQYYNGEERAKGNILERFSAQQFPDLHSELNLSSLELGDSALYFCASSVSGGSGNTIYFGEGSWLTVV.

This clone appeared a single time. The J gene is TRBJ2-3, the V gene TRBV6-5, with TRBD2 matching over 9 bases. CDR1 is MNHEY, CDR2 SVGAGI, per germline. CDR3 length: 16 residues. V lost 4 bases, J lost 3 bases, and 8 bases stayed unmatched. The CDR3 DNA is TGTGCCAGCAGTTTGGGACTAGCCGGGAGTACAGATACGCAGTATTTT. This encodes CASSLGLAGSTDTQYF.

The rearrangement joins TRBV6-6 to TRBJ2-1, with 14 bases aligning to TRBD2. The germline gives CDR1 MNHNY, CDR2 SVGAGI (reference sequence). V gave up 0 bases and J gave up 15 bases; unmatched junction bases: 4. The CDR3 contains 14 residues. The CDR3 here is CASSYSRLAGGPFF. Here the CDR3 DNA reads TGTGCCAGCAGTTACTCGAGACTAGCGGGAGGGCCGTTCTTC.

The genes are TRBV4-1 and TRBJ1-1; 7 bases agree with TRBD1. The germline V gene has CDR1 MGHRA and CDR2 YSYEKL. V gave up 1 base and J gave up 4 bases; unmatched junction bases: 6. The CDR3 is 15 residues long. CDR3 nucleotide sequence: TGCGCCAGCAGCCAAGTTGGCAGGGGGGTCACTGAAGCTTTCTTT. Residues: CASSQVGRGVTEAFF.

The chain combines TRBV4-2 with TRBJ2-1, with 8 bases that match TRBD2. V gave up 3 bases and J gave up 1 base; unmatched junction bases: 8. This CDR3 has 17 residues. Germline V gene lookup returns CDR1 LGHNA and CDR2 YNFKEQ. CDR3 DNA: TGTGCCAGCAGCCACCTCCCTGCGGGAGGTTCCTACAATGAGCAGTTCTTC. It translates to CASSHLPAGGSYNEQFF.

The chain joins TRBV6-1 to TRBJ2-7; TRBD2 is a possible D gene (6 bases). This CDR3 region has 14 residues. V was cut by 0 bases and J by 3 bases, with 9 bases left in between. The germline gives CDR1 MNHNS, CDR2 SASEGT. In DNA form, the CDR3 reads TGTGCCAGCAGTGAAGCCGGCGGGGACTACGAGCAGTACTTC. As protein: CASSEAGGDYEQYF.

The chain links TRBV7-9 to TRBJ1-5; the D is unclear. Trimming pared 2 bases from V and 4 bases from J, leaving 6 bases between. Germline CDR1 is SEHNR and CDR2 is FQNEAQ (reference sequence). This CDR3 contains 13 residues. This CDR3 reads CASSLNQNQPQHF. CDR3 nucleotide sequence: TGTGCCAGCAGCTTAAATCAGAATCAGCCCCAGCATTTT.

V usage is TRBV30 and J usage is TRBJ2-6; D not certain. The CDR3 is made up of 16 amino acids. V was pared by 3 bases and J by 0 bases, with 12 bases between. Germline assignment: CDR1 GTSNPN and CDR2 SVGIG (reference sequence). For the CDR3, the DNA is TGTGCCTGGAGGAGTCAATTTAGCTCTGGGGCCAACGTCCTGACTTTC. Protein product: CAWRSQFSSGANVLTF.

The chain carries TRBV5-1 and TRBJ1-6; 10 nucleotides match TRBD1. The CDR3 loop spans 17 amino acids. Germline V gene data show CDR1 as SGHRS and CDR2 as YFSETQ. V was pared by 2 bases and J by 4 bases, with 6 bases of the junction left unmatched. CDR3 DNA sequence: TGCGCCAGCAGCTTTTTCGGGACAGGGGTGTATAATTCACCCCTCCACTTT. Translated: CASSFFGTGVYNSPLHF.

The chain joins TRBV5-4 to TRBJ2-5, with 10 bases matching TRBD1. The CDR3 spans 15 residues. Germline CDR1 SGHNT, CDR2 YYREEE (reference sequence). V lost 3 bases, J lost 7 bases, and 9 bases stayed unmatched. The DNA of the CDR3 is TGTGCCAGCAGCTGGACAGGGGGACGGGAGGGGACCCAGTACTTC. This encodes CASSWTGGREGTQYF.

This chain uses TRBV27 with TRBJ1-1; possible D gene TRBD1, 5 bases. CDR3 length: 13 amino acids. Trimming pared 5 bases from V and 1 base from J, leaving 8 bases between. Per the germline V gene, CDR1 is MNHEY and CDR2 is SMNVEV (reference sequence). CDR3 nucleotide sequence: TGTGCCAGCAGTGTTCAGGGGAACACTGAAGCTTTCTTT. It is translated as CASSVQGNTEAFF.

The J gene is TRBJ2-7, the V gene TRBV14; TRBD2 matches at 9 bases. There are 14 residues in the CDR3. V shed 0 bases and J 8 bases; nucleotides not matched to a gene: 5. Germline-derived CDR1 and CDR2 are SGHDN and FVKESK. CDR3 sequence: CASSQERGTSKQYF. CDR3 nucleotide sequence: TGTGCCAGCAGCCAAGAACGTGGGACTAGCAAGCAGTACTTC. The full variable domain, its missing parts supplied by reference TRBV14 and TRBJ2-7, is EAGVTQFPSHSVIEKGQTVTLRCDPISGHDNLYWYRRVMGKEIKFLLHFVKESKQDESGMPNNRFLAERTGGTYSTLKVQPAELEDSGVYFCASSQERGTSKQYFGPGTRLTVT.

V gene TRBV4-1 combines with J gene TRBJ2-3; D gene uncertain. Germline V gives CDR1 MGHRA, CDR2 YSYEKL. V gave up 1 base and J gave up 0 bases, with 8 bases separating them. The CDR3 is 15 residues long. CDR3 bases: TGCGCCAGCAGCCAAGTTCTGACTAGCACAGATACGCAGTATTTT. This codes for CASSQVLTSTDTQYF.

V gene TRBV2 combines with J gene TRBJ1-2; a weak D match, TRBD1 (5 bases). V was clipped by 6 bases and J by 0 bases, with 14 bases between them. The CDR3 runs 15 residues. The V gene's germline CDR1 is SNHLY and CDR2 FYNNEI. The CDR3, as DNA: TGTGCCAGCAGGGAACTGGACACCGCTAACTATGGCTACACCTTC. Protein sequence: CASRELDTANYGYTF.

This chain links TRBV6-9 with TRBJ1-1, with D possibly being TRBD1 (5 bases). Germline lookup yields CDR1 MNHGY and CDR2 SVAAGI. The CDR3 is 16 residues long. V lost 0 bases and J lost 0, with 11 bases in between. The CDR3 protein is CASSYSITGLNTEAFF. CDR3 nucleotide sequence: TGTGCCAGCAGTTATTCGATTACAGGCTTGAACACTGAAGCTTTCTTT.

The chain uses TRBV7-9 and TRBJ2-5; TRBD2 aligns across 11 bases. Germline loops: CDR1 SEHNR, CDR2 FQNEAQ (reference sequence). J lost 4 bases, V lost 5 bases, and 9 bases had no gene match. This CDR3 is built from 16 residues. The CDR3 DNA follows: TGTGCCAGCAGCCCCGGACTAGCGGGTCCCAGAGAGACCCAGTACTTC. It specifies CASSPGLAGPRETQYF.

The CDR3 nucleotides are TGTGCCAGTAGTACTCAGCAGGGACCCTACGAGCAGTACTTC. Amino acid sequence: CASSTQQGPYEQYF. This rearrangement joins TRBV19 to TRBJ2-7, with D perhaps being TRBD1 or TRBD2 (5 bases each). Trimming left V 4 bases short and J 2 bases short, with 12 bases between. The CDR3 contains 14 residues. Germline values: CDR1 LNHDA, CDR2 SQIVND (reference sequence). Combining the CDR3 with reference TRBV19 and TRBJ2-7 gives the whole variable domain DGGITQSPKYLFRKEGQNVTLSCEQNLNHDAMYWYRQDPGQGLRLIYYSQIVNDFQKGDIAEGYSVSREKKESFPLTVTSAQKNPTAFYLCASSTQQGPYEQYFGPGTRLTVT.

The J gene is TRBJ2-5, the V gene TRBV15; 12 bases are a match to TRBD2. The germline V gene encodes CDR1 LNHNV and CDR2 YYDKDF (reference sequence). The CDR3 spans 17 residues. J lost 5 bases, V lost 1 base, and 8 bases had no gene match. In DNA, the CDR3 is TGTGCCACCAGCAGAGGGCTAGCGGGAGGGCCTGGGGAGACCCAGTACTTC. It yields the protein CATSRGLAGGPGETQYF.

The rearrangement joins TRBV30 to TRBJ1-1; 7 nucleotides match TRBD1. With V trimmed by 2 bases and J by 6 bases, 9 bases remained unmatched. CDR1 is GTSNPN and CDR2 is SVGIG in the germline V gene (reference sequence). The CDR3 consists of 14 residues. CDR3 amino acids: CAWSPDREIPEAFF. CDR3 DNA sequence: TGTGCCTGGAGTCCAGACAGGGAAATACCTGAAGCTTTCTTT. Combining the CDR3 with reference TRBV30 and TRBJ1-1 gives the whole variable domain SQTIHQWPATLVQPVGSPLSLECTVEGTSNPNLYWYRQAAGRGLQLLFYSVGIGQISSEVPQNLSASRPQDRQFILSSKKLLLSDSGFYLCAWSPDREIPEAFFGQGTRLTVV.

The chain joins TRBV5-1 to TRBJ2-1; D is undetermined. The CDR3 runs 14 residues. Trimming stripped 1 base from V and 8 bases from J, with 13 bases between. The germline gives CDR1 SGHRS, CDR2 YFSETQ. The CDR3 is CASSLYVLRDEQFF. The CDR3 nucleotides read TGCGCCAGCAGCTTGTACGTCCTTAGGGATGAGCAGTTCTTC.

This clone was observed a single time. This chain connects TRBV15 to TRBJ2-7, with 8 bases that match TRBD1. Germline V gene data show CDR1 as LNHNV and CDR2 as YYDKDF (reference sequence). Trimming took 2 bases from V and 4 from J; bases not matched to a gene: 7. This CDR3 is 15 amino acids long. The chain's CDR3 is CATSRRQGLGYEQYF. In DNA, the CDR3 is TGTGCCACCAGCAGACGACAGGGGTTAGGGTACGAGCAGTACTTC.

The chain uses TRBV25-1 and TRBJ2-7; D possibly corresponds to TRBD1 (5 bases). V dropped 1 base and J dropped 2 bases, with 6 bases sitting between them. The CDR3 is 13 residues long. Per germline, CDR1 MGHDK and CDR2 SYGVNS. The CDR3 loop is CASSESGTYEQYF. CDR3 in DNA: TGTGCCAGCAGTGAATCAGGGACCTACGAGCAGTACTTC.

V usage is TRBV7-8 and J usage is TRBJ1-3; 7 bases are a match to TRBD1. CDR1 and CDR2 from the germline V gene are SGHVS and FQNEAQ. The CDR3 loop spans 14 amino acids. After removal of 5 bases from V and 4 bases from J, the junction contained 5 bases not matched to a gene. The CDR3 DNA reads TGTGCCAGCAGCCCGGGGACAGTAGGAAACACCATATATTTT. Its protein product is CASSPGTVGNTIYF.

The chain uses TRBV19 and TRBJ2-3; D is uncertain. V lost 2 bases to trimming and J lost 4 bases, with 4 bases between them. Germline assignment: CDR1 LNHDA and CDR2 SQIVND (reference sequence). This CDR3 region has 12 residues. The CDR3: CASSIPADTQYF. DNA for the CDR3: TGTGCCAGTAGTATACCGGCAGATACGCAGTATTTT.

The chain uses TRBV19 and TRBJ1-1; D may be TRBD1 (6 bases). The CDR3 loop spans 17 amino acids. CDR1 and CDR2 (germline): LNHDA, SQIVND (reference sequence). The ends were cut back, 2 bases at V and 1 base at J, with 17 bases in the middle. The DNA for the CDR3 is TGTGCCAGTAGTATAACCGCAGGGGCCCTTAGGAACACTGAAGCTTTCTTT. It is translated as CASSITAGALRNTEAFF.

This clone was picked up a small number of times. This chain uses TRBV19 with TRBJ2-7, with 9 bases matching TRBD2. The CDR3 runs 14 residues. CDR1 and CDR2 from the germline V gene are LNHDA and SQIVND (reference sequence). V was clipped by 5 bases and J by 3 bases; unmatched bases: 5. CDR3 DNA sequence: TGTGCCAGTAGTCCGCTTAGCGGGAGCTACGAGCAGTACTTC. It specifies CASSPLSGSYEQYF.